This TCR beta chain was recovered during a study of OX40 agonist ivuxolimab in advanced cancers. Samples were taken at baseline and on day 1 of cycles 4 and 7. Profiled with immunoSEQ multiplex PCR; TCRdb holds only in-frame clones, not every one. The sample lists some 37,000 clones, roughly four fifths seen once, with around 1.9% in the top ten. Trimming left V 1 base short and J 2 bases short, with 15 bases between. Germline V gene data show CDR1 as KGHSH and CDR2 as LQKENI. The CDR3 is made up of 17 amino acids. The rearrangement links TRBV18 to TRBJ2-4; D is uncertain. The clonotype originates from an adult with an advanced solid tumor such as melanoma, head and neck, liver or kidney cancer. The material was CD4+ or CD8+ T cells sorted from blood, obtained in a trial of the OX40 agonist ivuxolimab. The CDR3 spells CASSPLTGWESKNIQYF. The CDR3 nucleotides read TGTGCCAGCTCACCACTAACTGGATGGGAATCCAAAAACATTCAGTACTTC.